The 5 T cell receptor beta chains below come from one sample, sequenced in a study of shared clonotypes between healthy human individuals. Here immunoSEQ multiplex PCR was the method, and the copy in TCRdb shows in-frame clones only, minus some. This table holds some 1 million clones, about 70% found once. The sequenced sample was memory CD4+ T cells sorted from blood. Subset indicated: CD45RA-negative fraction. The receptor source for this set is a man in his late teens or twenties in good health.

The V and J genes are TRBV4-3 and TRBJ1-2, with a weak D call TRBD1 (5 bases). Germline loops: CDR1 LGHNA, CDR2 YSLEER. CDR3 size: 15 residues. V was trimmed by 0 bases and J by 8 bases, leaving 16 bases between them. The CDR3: CASSQDLQVPGGYTF. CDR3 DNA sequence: TGCGCCAGCAGCCAAGACCTACAGGTCCCCGGGGGCTACACCTTC.

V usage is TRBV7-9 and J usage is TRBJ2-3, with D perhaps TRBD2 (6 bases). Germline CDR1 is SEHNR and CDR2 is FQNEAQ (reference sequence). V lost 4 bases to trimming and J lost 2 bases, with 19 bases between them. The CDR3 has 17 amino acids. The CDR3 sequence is CASSSRLASANTDTQYF. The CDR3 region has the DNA TGTGCCAGCAGCTCCCGTCTAGCTAGCGCCAACACAGATACGCAGTATTTT.

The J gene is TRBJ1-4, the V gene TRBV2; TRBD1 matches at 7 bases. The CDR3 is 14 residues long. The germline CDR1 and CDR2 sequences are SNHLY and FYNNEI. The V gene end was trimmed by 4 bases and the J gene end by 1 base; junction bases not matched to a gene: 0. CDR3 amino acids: CASSGQGTNEKLFF. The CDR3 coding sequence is TGTGCCAGCAGTGGACAGGGAACTAATGAAAAACTGTTTTTT.

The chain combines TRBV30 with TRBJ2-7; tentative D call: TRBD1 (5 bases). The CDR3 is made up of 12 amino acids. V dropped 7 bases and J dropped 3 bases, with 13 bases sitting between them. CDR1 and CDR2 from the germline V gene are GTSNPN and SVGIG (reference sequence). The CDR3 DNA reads TGTGCCTCCAGACAGAAGAACTACGAGCAGTACTTC. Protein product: CASRQKNYEQYF.

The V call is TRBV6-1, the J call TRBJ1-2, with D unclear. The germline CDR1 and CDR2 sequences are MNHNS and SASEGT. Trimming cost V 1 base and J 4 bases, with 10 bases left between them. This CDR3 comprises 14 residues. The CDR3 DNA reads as TGTGCCAGCAGTGAAGGATGGCAGATCTATGGCTACACCTTC. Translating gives CASSEGWQIYGYTF.